This is a list of T cell receptor beta chains from one sample in a study of CD8+CD57+ T cells in acquired aplastic anemia. Each CDR3 protein is one row after TCRdb ran MiXCR on the reads. The sample lists approximately 150,000 distinct CDR3 sequences; around half were seen once. Sequences were obtained from sorted CD4+, CD8+, or CD8+CD57+ T cells (not recorded which) from PBMCs. Every receptor here comes from a human donor with aplastic anemia. Each CDR3 is given with its conserved first and last residue. Each record gives: CDR3 length, clone size, J gene, V gene, D gene, CDR3 protein, CDR3 DNA. A D gene is named only where the DNA matches it firmly. Clone size is given for some rows only: seen once, a few or many times, or a class if the clone is expanded.

18	NA	TRBJ1-6	TRBV20-1	NA	CSARVQAGTRSRNSPLHF	TGCAGTGCTAGAGTGCAGGCAGGGACAAGGTCTCGAAATTCACCCCTCCACTTT
17	many	TRBJ1-5	TRBV12-3/TRBV12-4	TRBD1	CASSLLGSGTANQPQHF	TGTGCCAGCAGTTTGTTGGGGAGCGGGACAGCGAATCAGCCCCAGCATTTT
16	NA	TRBJ2-7	TRBV20-1	TRBD2	CSAYSPGLERSYEQYF	TGCAGTGCATACTCCCCGGGACTAGAACGCTCCTACGAGCAGTACTTC
15	NA	TRBJ2-1	TRBV6-8	TRBD2	CASSPSGGPYNEQFF	TGTGCCAGCAGTCCTAGCGGGGGCCCTTACAATGAGCAGTTCTTC
12	NA	TRBJ2-3	TRBV2	TRBD1	CASRDRGDTQYF	TGTGCCAGCAGGGACAGGGGAGATACGCAGTATTTT
14	NA	TRBJ2-2	TRBV6-5	NA	CASIFDMATGELFF	TGTGCCAGCATTTTCGACATGGCCACCGGGGAGCTGTTTTTT
15	NA	TRBJ2-3	TRBV10-3	TRBD2	CAISVGGRDTDTQYF	TGTGCCATCAGTGTTGGAGGGAGGGACACAGATACGCAGTATTTT
14	NA	TRBJ1-2	TRBV29-1	NA	CSVEIFSGGHGYTF	TGCAGCGTTGAAATCTTTAGCGGGGGTCATGGCTACACCTTC
13	NA	TRBJ2-5	TRBV24-1	NA	CATSDGTQETQYF	TGTGCCACCAGTGATGGGACACAAGAGACCCAGTACTTC
12	NA	TRBJ2-7	TRBV28	NA	CASSKTSYEQYF	TGTGCCAGCAGCAAAACTAGCTACGAGCAGTACTTC
16	NA	TRBJ2-7	TRBV4-1	TRBD1	CASSYQGAASSYEQYF	TGCGCCAGCAGCTACCAGGGGGCGGCGAGCTCCTACGAGCAGTACTTC
17	many	TRBJ2-1	TRBV6-5	TRBD1	CASSYSPGTGIYNEQFF	TGTGCCAGCAGTTACTCGCCGGGGACAGGGATTTACAATGAGCAGTTCTTC
15	NA	TRBJ1-4	TRBV19	NA	CASSIQTATNEKLCF	TGCGCCAGTAGTATACAGACGGCGACTAATGAAAAACTGTGTTTT
13	NA	TRBJ1-2	TRBV5-1	NA	CASSSDGTYGYTF	TGCGCCAGCAGCTCGGACGGAACCTATGGCTACACCTTC
13	many	TRBJ1-2	TRBV5-1	NA	CASSLGGAEGYTF	TGCGCCAGCAGCTTGGGTGGGGCTGAAGGCTACACCTTC
16	NA	TRBJ1-5	TRBV6-1	TRBD1	CASSIGTAYSNQPQHF	TGTGCCAGCAGTATCGGGACAGCCTATAGCAATCAGCCCCAGCATTTT
14	many	TRBJ1-2	TRBV6-1	NA	CASSEGGLSYGYTF	TGTGCCAGCAGTGAAGGAGGACTCAGCTATGGCTACACCTTC
12	few	TRBJ2-5	TRBV20-1	TRBD2	CSSGGILETQYF	TGCAGCTCGGGGGGGATACTAGAGACCCAGTACTTC
15	many	TRBJ2-2	TRBV11-3	NA	CASSLQGGNTGELFF	TGTGCCAGCAGCTTACAGGGCGGAAACACCGGGGAGCTGTTTTTT
12	many	TRBJ1-5	TRBV12-3/TRBV12-4	NA	CASRVSAQPQHF	TGTGCCAGCAGAGTGTCCGCTCAGCCCCAGCATTTT
14	many	TRBJ2-7	TRBV5-1	TRBD1	CASSLTGGSHEQYF	TGCGCCAGCAGCTTGACAGGGGGCTCCCACGAGCAGTACTTC
16	many	TRBJ2-3	TRBV5-1	TRBD2	CASSLGTSESTDTQYF	TGCGCCAGCAGCTTGGGGACTAGCGAGAGCACAGATACGCAGTATTTT
14	NA	TRBJ2-7	TRBV7-9	NA	CASSLAGGPGEQYF	TGTGCCAGCAGCTTAGCGGGGGGGCCTGGCGAGCAGTACTTC
15	many	TRBJ2-5	TRBV20-1	TRBD2	CSALDYGGGGETQYF	TGCAGTGCCTTAGACTATGGCGGGGGGGGTGAGACCCAGTACTTC
15	NA	TRBJ2-5	TRBV6-1	TRBD2	CASKPRDQWGGTQYF	TGTGCCAGCAAACCCCGGGACCAATGGGGGGGGACCCAGTACTTC
14	NA	TRBJ2-7	TRBV3-1	NA	CASSQWVSSYEQYF	TGTGCCAGCAGCCAGTGGGTAAGCTCCTACGAGCAGTACTTC
12	NA	TRBJ2-3	TRBV20-1	TRBD2	CSIAGGTDTQYF	TGCAGCATAGCGGGGGGCACAGATACGCAGTATTTT
15	NA	TRBJ2-7	TRBV7-3	TRBD2	CASSLYPSGNYEQYF	TGTGCCAGCAGCTTATATCCTAGCGGAAACTACGAGCAGTACTTC
16	NA	TRBJ2-5	TRBV7-9	NA	CASSHRIRGGEETQYF	TGTGCCAGCAGCCACCGGATTCGAGGGGGTGAAGAGACCCAGTACTTC
15	few	TRBJ1-2	TRBV28	NA	CASSLAGQHNYGYTF	TGTGCCAGCAGTTTAGCCGGACAGCATAACTATGGCTACACCTTC
13	NA	TRBJ2-7	TRBV5-4	NA	CASSLVMSYEQYF	TGTGCCAGCAGCTTGGTGATGTCCTACGAGCAGTACTTC
13	NA	TRBJ1-3	TRBV19	NA	CASKEWSGNTIYF	TGTGCCAGTAAGGAATGGTCTGGAAACACCATATATTTT
16	many	TRBJ2-5	TRBV7-9	NA	CASSLDFIAIRETQYF	TGTGCCAGCAGCTTAGATTTCATAGCGATCAGAGAGACCCAGTACTTC
15	NA	TRBJ2-5	TRBV20-1	NA	CSATPRIGGAETQYF	TGCAGTGCCACCCCTAGGATCGGGGGCGCGGAGACCCAGTACTTC
15	many	TRBJ1-1	TRBV6-2/TRBV6-3	NA	CASTNGGVGMAEAFF	TGTGCCAGCACCAACGGGGGGGTTGGTATGGCTGAAGCTTTCTTT
13	few	TRBJ1-5	TRBV7-2	NA	CASSLGDGQPQHF	TGTGCCAGCAGCTTAGGTGACGGACAGCCCCAGCATTTT
13	many	TRBJ2-5	TRBV10-2	NA	CASSESRRETQYF	TGCGCCAGCAGTGAGTCCAGGAGAGAGACCCAGTACTTC
18	many	TRBJ1-5	TRBV7-7	NA	CASSLVRQVGYSNQPQHF	TGTGCTAGCAGCTTAGTCAGGCAGGTCGGTTATAGCAATCAGCCCCAGCATTTT
15	NA	TRBJ1-1	TRBV15	NA	CATSRDPGVNTEAFF	TGTGCCACCAGCAGAGATCCTGGGGTGAACACTGAAGCTTTCTTT
15	once	TRBJ2-1	TRBV19	NA	CASSMGLSSYNEQFF	TGTGCCAGTAGTATGGGACTCAGCTCCTACAATGAGCAGTTCTTC
18	many	TRBJ2-2	TRBV19	NA	CASSIDRTANLNTGELFF	TGTGCCAGTAGTATAGATAGGACGGCTAACCTAAACACCGGGGAGCTGTTTTTT
19	many	TRBJ1-6	TRBV6-2/TRBV6-3	TRBD1	CASSYSPLRGRLHNSPLHF	TGTGCCAGCAGTTACTCTCCGCTCAGGGGGCGCCTTCATAATTCACCCCTCCACTTT
15	few	TRBJ1-2	TRBV3-1	TRBD1	CASQGNPTGDYGYTF	TGTGCCAGCCAAGGTAATCCGACAGGGGACTATGGCTACACCTTC
14	NA	TRBJ2-7	TRBV29-1	TRBD1	CSVEDQHRGYEQYF	TGCAGCGTTGAAGATCAACACAGGGGATACGAGCAGTACTTC
16	NA	TRBJ2-3	TRBV5-2	NA	CASSIEGPPGTDTQYF	TGTGCCAGTAGTATTGAGGGGCCCCCAGGCACAGATACGCAGTATTTT
19	few	TRBJ1-5	TRBV11-2	NA	CASRTTPQSTDISNQPQHF	TGTGCCAGCAGAACGACCCCCCAATCGACAGATATTAGCAATCAGCCCCAGCATTTT
13	few	TRBJ1-5	TRBV15	TRBD1	CATSPTGDQPQHF	TGTGCCACCAGCCCGACAGGGGATCAGCCCCAGCATTTT